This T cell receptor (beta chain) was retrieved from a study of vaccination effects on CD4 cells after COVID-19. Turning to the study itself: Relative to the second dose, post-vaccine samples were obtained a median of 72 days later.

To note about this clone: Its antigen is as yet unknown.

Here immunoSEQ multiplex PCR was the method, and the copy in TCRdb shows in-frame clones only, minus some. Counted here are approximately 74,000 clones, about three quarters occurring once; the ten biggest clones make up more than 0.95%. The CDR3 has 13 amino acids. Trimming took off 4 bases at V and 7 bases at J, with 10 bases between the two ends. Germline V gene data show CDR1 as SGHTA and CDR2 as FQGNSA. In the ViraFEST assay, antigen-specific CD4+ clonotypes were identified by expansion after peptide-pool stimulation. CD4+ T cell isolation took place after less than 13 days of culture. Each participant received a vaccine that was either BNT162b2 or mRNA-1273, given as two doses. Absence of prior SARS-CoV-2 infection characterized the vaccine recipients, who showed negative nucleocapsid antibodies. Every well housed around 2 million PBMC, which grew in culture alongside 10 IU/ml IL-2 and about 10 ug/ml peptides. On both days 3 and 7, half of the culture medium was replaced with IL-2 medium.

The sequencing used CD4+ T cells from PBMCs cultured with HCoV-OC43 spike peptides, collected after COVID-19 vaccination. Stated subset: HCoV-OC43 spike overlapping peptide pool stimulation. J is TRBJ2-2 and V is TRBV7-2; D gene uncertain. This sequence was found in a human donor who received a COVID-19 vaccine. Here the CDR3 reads CASSWSWDGELFF. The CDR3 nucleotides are TGTGCCAGCAGCTGGTCCTGGGACGGGGAGCTGTTTTTT.